A selection of T cell receptor beta chains follows, all from one sample in a study of PD-L1 blockade in urothelial cancer. Profiling relied on immunoSEQ multiplex PCR, and the TCRdb table lists in-frame clones only, not all of them. The top ten clones hold under 7.5% of a sample with about 57,000 clones, around 81% of them seen once. Sequencing was performed on PBMCs, taken around atezolizumab (anti-PD-L1) treatment. The receptors were gathered from a man between 65 and 79 years old with urothelial cancer. Both conserved end residues are part of each CDR3. D genes are given only for firm matches. Some rows have no size entry. The others give once, few or many, or a class for an expanded clone.

D	size	J	V	CDR3	DNA
NA	NA	TRBJ2-5	TRBV5-4	CASSLTGSLMQTQYF	TGTGCCAGCAGCCTGACGGGGTCCCTAATGCAGACCCAGTACTTC
NA	once	TRBJ1-5	TRBV19	CASSPLDRGNQPQHF	TGTGCCAGTAGTCCCTTGGACAGAGGTAATCAGCCCCAGCATTTT
NA	NA	TRBJ2-3	TRBV7-2	CASSLGGTQYF	TGTGCCAGCAGCTTGGGAGGTACGCAGTATTTT
TRBD2	NA	TRBJ2-3	TRBV10-3	CAISLAVADTQYF	TGTGCCATCAGTCTAGCGGTGGCAGATACGCAGTATTTT
NA	NA	TRBJ1-6	TRBV10-1	CASWMWQVCSYNSPLHF	TGCGCCAGCTGGATGTGGCAGGTCTGCTCCTATAATTCACCCCTCCACTTT
NA	NA	TRBJ1-2	TRBV11-3	CASVGSDGYTF	TGTGCCTCCGTCGGGTCGGATGGCTACACCTTC
NA	NA	TRBJ1-1	TRBV6-5	CASSYSIGADTEAFF	TGTGCCAGCAGTTACTCAATAGGGGCGGATACTGAAGCTTTCTTT
NA	NA	TRBJ2-3	TRBV6-5	CASSPPGLADTQYF	TGTGCCAGCAGTCCCCCGGGATTAGCAGATACGCAGTATTTT
TRBD1	few	TRBJ1-5	TRBV19	CASSIDRGQPQHF	TGTGCCAGTAGTATTGACAGGGGACAGCCCCAGCATTTT
NA	NA	TRBJ1-1	TRBV25-1	CASSEYKGAEAFF	TGTGCCAGCAGTGAATATAAGGGGGCTGAAGCTTTCTTT